This T cell receptor beta chain was retrieved from a study of identical twins. To note about this clonotype: Its antigen is not known.

Study-wide results and caveats: Those out-of-frame alpha sequences shared by twins showed an excess of low generation probability. Reduced insertions were recorded for abundant cord blood beta clonotypes, with no such pattern in memory repertoires.

Trimming removed 2 bases at V and 4 bases at J, with 8 bases between. Per germline, CDR1 MNHEY and CDR2 SVGAGI. The CDR3 totals 13 residues. TCRdb itself ran the 5' RACE reads through MiXCR, one entry per CDR3 protein. Of about 240,000 distinct CDR3 sequences listed, about 10% are singletons. Sequencing was performed on memory T cells sorted from blood. The chain has TRBV6-5 and TRBJ1-1; D might be TRBD1 (5 bases). This TCR came from a man aged 45-60 years in good health. The CDR3 DNA is TGTGCCAGCAGTTACAGGGGTTTCACTGAAGCTTTCTTT. It is translated as CASSYRGFTEAFF.